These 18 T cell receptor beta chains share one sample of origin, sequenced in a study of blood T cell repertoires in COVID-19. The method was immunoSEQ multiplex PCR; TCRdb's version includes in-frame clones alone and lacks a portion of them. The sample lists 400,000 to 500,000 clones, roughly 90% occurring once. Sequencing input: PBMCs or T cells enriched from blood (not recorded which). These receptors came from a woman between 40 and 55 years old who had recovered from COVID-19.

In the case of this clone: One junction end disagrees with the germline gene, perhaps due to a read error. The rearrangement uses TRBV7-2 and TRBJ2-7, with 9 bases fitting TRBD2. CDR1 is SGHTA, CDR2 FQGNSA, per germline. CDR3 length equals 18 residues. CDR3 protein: CATSLALTSGYTSYEQYF. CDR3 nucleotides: TGTGCCACCAGCTTAGCGCTTACTAGCGGGTATACCTCCTACGAGCAGTACTTC.

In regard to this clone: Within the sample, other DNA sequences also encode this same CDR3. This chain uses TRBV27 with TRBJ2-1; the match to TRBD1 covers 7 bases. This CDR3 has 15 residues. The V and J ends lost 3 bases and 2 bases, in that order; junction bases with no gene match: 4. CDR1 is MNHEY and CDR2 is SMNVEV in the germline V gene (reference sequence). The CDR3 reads CASSLSRGPYNEQFF. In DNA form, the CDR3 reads TGTGCCAGCAGTTTGTCTAGGGGGCCCTACAATGAGCAGTTCTTC.

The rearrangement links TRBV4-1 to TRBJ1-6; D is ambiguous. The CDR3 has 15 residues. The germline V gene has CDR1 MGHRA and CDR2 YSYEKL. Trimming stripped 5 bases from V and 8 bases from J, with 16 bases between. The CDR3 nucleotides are TGCGCCAGCAGCTCGGGTCCCTGGATAGATTCACCCCTCCACTTT. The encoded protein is CASSSGPWIDSPLHF.

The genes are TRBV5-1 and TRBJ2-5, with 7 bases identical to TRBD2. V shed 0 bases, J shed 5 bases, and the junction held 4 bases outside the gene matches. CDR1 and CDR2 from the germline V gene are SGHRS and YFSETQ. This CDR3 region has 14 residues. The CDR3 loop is CASSLAAGAETQYF. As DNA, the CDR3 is TGCGCCAGCAGCTTGGCGGCGGGAGCGGAGACCCAGTACTTC.

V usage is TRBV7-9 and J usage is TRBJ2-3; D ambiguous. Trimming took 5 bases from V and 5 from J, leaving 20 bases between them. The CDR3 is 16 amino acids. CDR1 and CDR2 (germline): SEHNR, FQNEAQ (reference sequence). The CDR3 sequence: CASSLTPTLVVDTQYF. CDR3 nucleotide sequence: TGTGCCAGCAGCCTAACACCGACTTTGGTTGTAGATACGCAGTATTTT.

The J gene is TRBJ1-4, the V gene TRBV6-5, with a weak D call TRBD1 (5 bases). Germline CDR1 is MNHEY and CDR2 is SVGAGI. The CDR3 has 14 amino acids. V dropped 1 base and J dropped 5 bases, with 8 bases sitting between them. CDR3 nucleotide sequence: TGTGCCAGCAGTTACTGGCGGGGGAATGAAAAACTGTTTTTT. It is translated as CASSYWRGNEKLFF.

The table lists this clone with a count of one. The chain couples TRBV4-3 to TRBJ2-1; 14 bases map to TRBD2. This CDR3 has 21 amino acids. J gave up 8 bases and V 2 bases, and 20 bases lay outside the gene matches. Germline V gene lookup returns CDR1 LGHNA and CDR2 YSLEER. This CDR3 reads CASSQLLLPGLAGVKLDEQFF. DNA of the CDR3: TGCGCCAGCAGCCAACTACTTTTACCGGGACTAGCGGGAGTTAAGTTAGATGAGCAGTTCTTC.

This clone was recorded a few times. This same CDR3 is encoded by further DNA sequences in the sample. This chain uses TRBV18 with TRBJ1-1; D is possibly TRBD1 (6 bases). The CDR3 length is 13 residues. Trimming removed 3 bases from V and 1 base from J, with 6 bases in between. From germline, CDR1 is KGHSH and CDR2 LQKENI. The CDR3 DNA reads TGTGCCAGCTCACCGACAGGGAACACTGAAGCTTTCTTT. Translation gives CASSPTGNTEAFF.

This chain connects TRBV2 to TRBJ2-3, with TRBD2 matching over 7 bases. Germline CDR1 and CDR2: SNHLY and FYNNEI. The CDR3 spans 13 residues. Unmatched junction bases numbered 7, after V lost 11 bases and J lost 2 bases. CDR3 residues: CAGLAEVTDTQYF. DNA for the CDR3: TGTGCCGGGCTAGCGGAGGTCACAGATACGCAGTATTTT.

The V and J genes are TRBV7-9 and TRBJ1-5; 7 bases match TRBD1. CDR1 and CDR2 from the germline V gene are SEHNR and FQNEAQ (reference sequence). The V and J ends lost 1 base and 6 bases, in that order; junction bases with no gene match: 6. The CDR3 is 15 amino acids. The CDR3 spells CASSLGPRGVQPQHF. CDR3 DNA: TGTGCCAGCAGCTTAGGGCCCAGGGGGGTTCAGCCCCAGCATTTT. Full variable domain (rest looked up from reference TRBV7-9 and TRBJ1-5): DTGVSQNPRHKITKRGQNVTFRCDPISEHNRLYWYRQTLGQGPEFLTYFQNEAQLEKSRLLSDRFSAERPKGSFSTLEIQRTEQGDSAMYLCASSLGPRGVQPQHFGDGTRLSIL.

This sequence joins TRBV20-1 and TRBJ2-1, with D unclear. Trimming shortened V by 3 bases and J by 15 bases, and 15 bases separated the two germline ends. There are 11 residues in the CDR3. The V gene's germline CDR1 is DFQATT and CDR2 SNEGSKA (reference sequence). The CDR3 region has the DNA TGCAGTGCTAGTCTGGAACCATGGAGGTTCTTC. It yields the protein CSASLEPWRFF.

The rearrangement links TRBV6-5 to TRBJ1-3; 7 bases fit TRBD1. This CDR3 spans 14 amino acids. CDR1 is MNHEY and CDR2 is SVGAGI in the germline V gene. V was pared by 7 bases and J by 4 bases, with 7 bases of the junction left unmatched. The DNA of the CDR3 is TGTGCCAGCATCGACAGGGCGAGGGGAAACACCATATATTTT. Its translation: CASIDRARGNTIYF.

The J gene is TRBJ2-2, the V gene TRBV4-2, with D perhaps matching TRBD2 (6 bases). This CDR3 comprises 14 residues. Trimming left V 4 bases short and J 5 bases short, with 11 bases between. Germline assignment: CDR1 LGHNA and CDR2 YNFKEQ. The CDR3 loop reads CASSRDGGTGELFF. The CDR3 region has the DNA TGTGCCAGCAGCCGCGACGGGGGAACCGGGGAGCTGTTTTTT.

CDR3 in amino acids: CASSPPQGAFGLSGNTIYF. The DNA of the CDR3 is TGTGCCAGCTCACCACCACAGGGGGCATTTGGTCTCTCGGGAAACACCATATATTTT. The rearrangement uses TRBV18 and TRBJ1-3; the match to TRBD1 covers 9 bases. This CDR3 is 19 amino acids long. Germline V lookup: CDR1 KGHSH, CDR2 LQKENI. Trimming at V came to 0 bases and at J to 4 bases, leaving 13 bases not matched to a gene.

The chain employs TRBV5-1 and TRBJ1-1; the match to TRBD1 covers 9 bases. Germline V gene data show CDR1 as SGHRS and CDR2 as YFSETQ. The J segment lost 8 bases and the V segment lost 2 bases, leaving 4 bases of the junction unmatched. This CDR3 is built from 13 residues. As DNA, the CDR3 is TGCGCCAGCAGCTTAACGGGACAGGGAGAAGCTTTCTTT. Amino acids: CASSLTGQGEAFF.

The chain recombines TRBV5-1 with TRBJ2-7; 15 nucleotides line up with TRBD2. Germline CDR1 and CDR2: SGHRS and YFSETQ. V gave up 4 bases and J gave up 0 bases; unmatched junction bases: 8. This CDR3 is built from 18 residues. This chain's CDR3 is CASSKPGTSGRPSYEQYF. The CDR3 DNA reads TGCGCCAGCAGCAAACCTGGGACTAGCGGGAGGCCCTCCTACGAGCAGTACTTC.

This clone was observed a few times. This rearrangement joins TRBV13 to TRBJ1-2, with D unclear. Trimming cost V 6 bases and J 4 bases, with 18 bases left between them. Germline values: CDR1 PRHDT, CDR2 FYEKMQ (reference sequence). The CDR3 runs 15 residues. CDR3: CASSQTPAEFYGYTF. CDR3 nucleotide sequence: TGTGCCAGCAGTCAAACCCCAGCGGAATTCTATGGCTACACCTTC.

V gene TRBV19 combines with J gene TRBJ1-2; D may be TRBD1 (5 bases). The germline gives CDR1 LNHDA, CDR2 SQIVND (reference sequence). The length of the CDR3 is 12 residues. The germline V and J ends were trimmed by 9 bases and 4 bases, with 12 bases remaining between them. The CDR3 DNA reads TGTGCCAGCGCCGCAGGGTCCTATGGCTACACCTTC. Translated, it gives CASAAGSYGYTF.